This TCR beta chain was obtained from a study of shared clonotypes between healthy human individuals. Study background: CD8 memory received one plate per donor, CD8 naive two, CD4 memory three and CD4 naive three. Study results and limitations: Rarefaction revealed incomplete sorted-subset sequencing despite large depth.

As concerns this clone: Its antigen remains unknown. Other DNA sequences within the sample encode an identical CDR3.

Trimming cost V 6 bases and J 0 bases, with 9 bases left between them. The CDR3 is 13 amino acids. The germline V gene has CDR1 KGHSH and CDR2 LQKENI. Each cell subset's genomic DNA was divided evenly among several immunoSEQ plates. Clones were sequenced by immunoSEQ multiplex PCR, and TCRdb holds only the in-frame ones, with some missing. The table shows 2 million to 2.5 million clones, with 95% occurring only once. V usage is TRBV18 and J usage is TRBJ2-7, with D possibly TRBD2 on 5 matching bases. This TCR derives from a man between 18 and 35 years old in good health. Sequenced: naive CD4+ T cells sorted from blood. This sample's subset: CD45RA+ positively selected. Here the CDR3 DNA reads TGTGCCAGCTCGCCTAGCAGCTCCTACGAGCAGTACTTC. Translating gives CASSPSSSYEQYF.